The 8 T cell receptor beta chains presented below share a single source sample, sequenced in a study of T cells after posttransplantation cyclophosphamide. The table came from immunoSEQ multiplex PCR; TCRdb's copy has only in-frame clones and leaves some out. This table has around 21,000 clones, 87% appearing once. Cyclophosphamide on days +3 and +4 followed busulfan-fludarabine conditioning and a marrow graft. Material: PBMCs, obtained after allogeneic stem cell transplant with posttransplant cyclophosphamide. The receptors derive from a female patient between 35 and 55 years old who received an allogeneic stem cell transplant from a related donor, was CMV-positive, and had no GVHD. Some T cells may be supplied by the graft donor.

DNA for the CDR3: TGTGCCAGCAGCAGACCGGGCTCTAGCGGATTCCAAGAGACCCAGTACTTC. Its translation: CASSRPGSSGFQETQYF. The gene calls are TRBV7-9 and TRBJ2-5; 7 nucleotides align to TRBD2. V was clipped by 5 bases and J by 1 base; unmatched bases: 13. CDR1 and CDR2 from the germline V gene are SEHNR and FQNEAQ (reference sequence). This CDR3 contains 17 residues.

J is TRBJ1-3 and V is TRBV28; D is uncertain. V gave up 3 bases and J gave up 4 bases, with 4 bases separating them. The germline gives CDR1 MDHEN, CDR2 SYDVKM. The CDR3 length is 12 residues. The CDR3 nucleotides are TGTGCCAGCAGTTTGTTAGGAAACACCATATATTTT. As protein: CASSLLGNTIYF.

The chain recombines TRBV19 with TRBJ2-7; TRBD1 might be the D (6 bases). V lost 5 bases, J lost 3 bases, and 17 bases lay in between. This CDR3 comprises 15 residues. Germline loops: CDR1 LNHDA, CDR2 SQIVND (reference sequence). The CDR3 DNA sequence: TGTGCCAGTAGTGCGTCGGTACAGGGCGGCTACGAGCAGTACTTC. As protein: CASSASVQGGYEQYF.

The CDR3 sequence: CAWSVTDIGGYTF. DNA of the CDR3: TGTGCCTGGAGTGTAACGGACATCGGCGGCTACACCTTC. The genes are TRBV30 and TRBJ1-2; D may be TRBD1 (5 bases). V gave up 0 bases and J gave up 8 bases, with 13 bases separating them. The germline V gene encodes CDR1 GTSNPN and CDR2 SVGIG (reference sequence). The CDR3 consists of 13 residues.

The chain has TRBV6-6 and TRBJ1-2, with D perhaps TRBD1 (6 bases). The germline V and J ends were trimmed by 7 bases and 6 bases, with 18 bases remaining between them. CDR1 is MNHNY and CDR2 is SVGAGI in the germline V gene (reference sequence). The CDR3 is made up of 14 amino acids. The CDR3 region has the DNA TGTGCCAGCACCACGGGAGGGGGGGAGAATGGCTACACCTTC. Translated, it gives CASTTGGGENGYTF.

The chain couples TRBV4-2 to TRBJ1-5; D is ambiguous. CDR3 length: 13 residues. V shed 0 bases and J shed 6 bases, with 6 bases lying between them. Per germline, CDR1 LGHNA and CDR2 YNFKEQ. The chain's CDR3 is CASSQDLAQPQHF. The CDR3 DNA reads TGTGCCAGCAGCCAAGATCTGGCTCAGCCCCAGCATTTT.

The V and J genes are TRBV9 and TRBJ2-1; TRBD2 aligns across 7 bases. The CDR3 is 16 amino acids. Trimming at V came to 4 bases and at J to 0 bases, leaving 7 bases not matched to a gene. Germline loops: CDR1 SGDLS, CDR2 YYNGEE. The CDR3 nucleotides read TGTGCCAGCAGCCCGGGAGGCCTTCTCTCCTACAATGAGCAGTTCTTC. Translating gives CASSPGGLLSYNEQFF.

This chain connects TRBV4-3 to TRBJ2-5; D remains unclear. Germline CDR1 is LGHNA and CDR2 is YSLEER. This CDR3 has 14 amino acids. V was cut by 0 bases and J by 5 bases, with 10 bases left in between. The CDR3 region is CASSQDHSVETQYF. CDR3 sequence (DNA): TGCGCCAGCAGCCAAGACCATTCGGTGGAGACCCAGTACTTC.